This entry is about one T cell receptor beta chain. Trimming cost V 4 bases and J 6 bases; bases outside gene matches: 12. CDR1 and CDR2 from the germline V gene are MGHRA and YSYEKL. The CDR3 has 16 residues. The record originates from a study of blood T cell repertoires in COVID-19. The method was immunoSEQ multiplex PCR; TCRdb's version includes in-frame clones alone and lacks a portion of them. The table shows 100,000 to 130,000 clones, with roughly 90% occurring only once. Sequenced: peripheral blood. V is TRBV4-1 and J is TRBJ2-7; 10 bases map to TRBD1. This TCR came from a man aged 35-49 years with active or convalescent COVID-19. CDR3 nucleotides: TGCGCCAGCAGCCCGCGAATAAAGGACAGGGGGTCCGAGCAGTACTTC. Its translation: CASSPRIKDRGSEQYF.